This T cell receptor (beta chain) was sequenced during a study of cytomegalovirus exposure and HLA in healthy donors. Study-level results: The authors listed over 150 TCR beta chains as cytomegalovirus-associated.

It was the approximately 120-subject validation cohort, separate from the roughly 700-subject first cohort, to which the donors belonged. V gave up 3 bases and J gave up 4 bases, with 11 bases separating them. Germline lookup yields CDR1 SGHTS and CDR2 YDEGEE. This CDR3 has 14 residues. This clone was observed once. What it recognizes is unknown. This table comes from immunoSEQ multiplex PCR, and its TCRdb copy is limited to in-frame clones, with some not included. This table has about 120,000 clones, 89% appearing once. This sequence joins TRBV5-8 and TRBJ1-5; D perhaps matches TRBD1 (5 bases). This TCR was recovered from a woman between 18 and 29 years old in good health and CMV-seronegative. Sequences were obtained from PBMCs. The CDR3 DNA reads as TGTGCCAGCAGCTCGGGGGTAGGGAATCAGCCCCAGCATTTT. It translates to CASSSGVGNQPQHF.